This is a list of T cell receptor beta chains from one sample in a study of T cells in Graves' hyperthyroidism and ophthalmopathy. TCRdb itself ran the multiplex PCR reads through MiXCR, one entry per CDR3 protein. The data show 380,000 or so distinct CDR3 sequences, about 15% seen once. Material: blood. The receptors stem from a woman aged 25 to 45 with Graves' hyperthyroidism. The conserved cysteine and the conserved F or W are not part of the CDR3 here.

ASSSHPGQGVSNQPQH TRBV19 16 TRBJ1-5
ASSSGRLAGGYNEQF TRBV5-5 15 TRBJ2-1
AISAQERELRDTQY TRBV10-3 14 TRBJ2-3
ASSQIRLAKGTDTQY TRBV14 15 TRBJ2-3
ASSSRQVQF TRBV12-3/TRBV12-4 9 TRBJ2-1
ASSRRDTGELF TRBV19 11 TRBJ2-2
ASSLSHRASYGYT TRBV7-8 13 TRBJ1-2
ASSDILAGIYNEQF TRBV2 14 TRBJ2-1
ASSGGQGFTDTQY TRBV10-2 13 TRBJ2-3
ASRPGLLDTGELF TRBV6-2/TRBV6-3 13 TRBJ2-2
ASSPGTRFNEQF TRBV28 12 TRBJ2-1
ATSSERKNYGYT TRBV15 12 TRBJ1-2
ASRDTMNTEAF TRBV6-1 11 TRBJ1-1
ASRMGQIGVFTDTQY TRBV28 15 TRBJ2-3
ASSRSPEWNYGYT TRBV4-3 13 TRBJ1-2
ASRLAGPTDTQY TRBV6-1 12 TRBJ2-3
ASSVSQVNQPQH TRBV6-2/TRBV6-3 12 TRBJ1-5
ASSLAPHNSPLH TRBV27 12 TRBJ1-6
ASSLGGHTTDTQY TRBV7-3 13 TRBJ2-3
ASSDQGHSNQPQH TRBV2 13 TRBJ1-5
ASSENAGSYEQY TRBV6-1 12 TRBJ2-7